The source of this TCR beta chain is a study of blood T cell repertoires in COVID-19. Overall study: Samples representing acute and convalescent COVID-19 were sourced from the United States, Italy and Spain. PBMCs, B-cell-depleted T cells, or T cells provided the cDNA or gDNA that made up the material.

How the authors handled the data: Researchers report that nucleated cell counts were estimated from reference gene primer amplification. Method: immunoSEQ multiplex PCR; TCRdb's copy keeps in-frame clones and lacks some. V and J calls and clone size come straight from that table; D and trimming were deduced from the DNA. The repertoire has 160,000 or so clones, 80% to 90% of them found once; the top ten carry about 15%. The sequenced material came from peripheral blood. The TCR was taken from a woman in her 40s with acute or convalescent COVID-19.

CDR3 in amino acids: CAWSRTGTERYGYTF. The CDR3 DNA reads as TGTGCCTGGAGTCGGACCGGGACAGAACGCTATGGCTACACCTTC. This sequence joins TRBV30 and TRBJ1-2, with 7 bases matching TRBD1. Germline CDR1 reads GTSNPN; CDR2 reads SVGIG (reference sequence). This CDR3 is built from 15 residues. V was clipped by 2 bases and J by 4 bases; unmatched bases: 10. Complete variable domain (other parts from reference TRBV30 and TRBJ1-2): SQTIHQWPATLVQPVGSPLSLECTVEGTSNPNLYWYRQAAGRGLQLLFYSVGIGQISSEVPQNLSASRPQDRQFILSSKKLLLSDSGFYLCAWSRTGTERYGYTFGSGTRLTVV.